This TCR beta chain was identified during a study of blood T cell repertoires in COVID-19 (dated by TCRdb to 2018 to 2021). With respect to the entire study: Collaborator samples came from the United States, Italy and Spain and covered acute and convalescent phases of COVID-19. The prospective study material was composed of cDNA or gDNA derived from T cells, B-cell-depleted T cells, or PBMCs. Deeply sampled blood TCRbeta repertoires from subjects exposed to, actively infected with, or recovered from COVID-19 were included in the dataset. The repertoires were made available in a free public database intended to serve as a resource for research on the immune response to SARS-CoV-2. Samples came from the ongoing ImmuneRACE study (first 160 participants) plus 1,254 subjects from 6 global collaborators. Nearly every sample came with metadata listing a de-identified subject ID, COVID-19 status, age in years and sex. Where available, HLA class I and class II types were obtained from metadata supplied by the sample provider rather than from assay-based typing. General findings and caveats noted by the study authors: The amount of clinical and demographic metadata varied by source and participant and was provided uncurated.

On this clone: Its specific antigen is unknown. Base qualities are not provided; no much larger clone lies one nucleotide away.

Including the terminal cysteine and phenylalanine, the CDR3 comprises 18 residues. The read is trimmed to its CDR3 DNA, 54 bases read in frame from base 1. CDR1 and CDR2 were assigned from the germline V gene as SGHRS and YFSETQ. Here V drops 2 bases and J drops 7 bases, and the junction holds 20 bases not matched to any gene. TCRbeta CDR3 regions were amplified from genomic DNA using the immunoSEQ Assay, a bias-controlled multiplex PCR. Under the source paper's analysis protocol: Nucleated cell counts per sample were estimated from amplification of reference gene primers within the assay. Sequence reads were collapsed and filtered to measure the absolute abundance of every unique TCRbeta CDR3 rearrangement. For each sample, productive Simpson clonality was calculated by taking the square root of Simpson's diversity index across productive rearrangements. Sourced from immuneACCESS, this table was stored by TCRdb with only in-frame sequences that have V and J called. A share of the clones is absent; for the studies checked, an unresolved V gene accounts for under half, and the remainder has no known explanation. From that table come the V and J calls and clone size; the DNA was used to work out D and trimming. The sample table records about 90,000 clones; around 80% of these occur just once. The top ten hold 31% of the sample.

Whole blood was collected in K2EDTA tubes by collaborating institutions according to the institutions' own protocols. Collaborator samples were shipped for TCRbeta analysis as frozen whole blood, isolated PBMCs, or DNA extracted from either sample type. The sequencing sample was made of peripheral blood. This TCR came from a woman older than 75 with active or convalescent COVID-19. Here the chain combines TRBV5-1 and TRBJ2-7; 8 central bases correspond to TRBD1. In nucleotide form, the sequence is TGCGCCAGCAGCTTCATTACCGGGGCGGGACAGGCGCCAAAGGAGCAGTACTTC. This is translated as CASSFITGAGQAPKEQYF.